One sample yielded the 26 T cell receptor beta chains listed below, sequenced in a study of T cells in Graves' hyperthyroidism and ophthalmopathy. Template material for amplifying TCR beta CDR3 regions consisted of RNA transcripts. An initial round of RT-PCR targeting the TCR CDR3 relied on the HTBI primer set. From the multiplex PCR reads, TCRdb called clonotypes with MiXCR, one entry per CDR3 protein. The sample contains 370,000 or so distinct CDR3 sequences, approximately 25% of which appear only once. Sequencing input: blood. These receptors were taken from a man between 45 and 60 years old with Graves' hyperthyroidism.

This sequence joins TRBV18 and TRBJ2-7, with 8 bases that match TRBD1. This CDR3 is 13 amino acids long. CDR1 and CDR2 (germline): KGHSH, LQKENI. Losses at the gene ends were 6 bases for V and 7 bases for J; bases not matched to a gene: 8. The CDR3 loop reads CASSPTGAGEQYF. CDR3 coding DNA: TGTGCCAGCTCTCCGACAGGGGCGGGGGAGCAGTACTTC.

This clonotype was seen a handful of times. The CDR3 loop is CASSEEGGVNTEAFF. DNA of the CDR3: TGTGCCAGCAGTGAAGAGGGGGGGGTTAACACTGAAGCTTTCTTT. The chain recombines TRBV2 with TRBJ1-1; D might be TRBD1 (6 bases). The CDR3 extends over 15 amino acids. The germline V gene encodes CDR1 SNHLY and CDR2 FYNNEI. V was pared by 1 base and J by 2 bases, with 11 bases between.

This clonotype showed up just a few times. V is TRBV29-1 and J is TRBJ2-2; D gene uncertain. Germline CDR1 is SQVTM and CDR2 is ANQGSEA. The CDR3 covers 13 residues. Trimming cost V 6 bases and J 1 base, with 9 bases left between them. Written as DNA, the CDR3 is TGCAGCGTGGGAACAGAGAACACCGGGGAGCTGTTTTTT. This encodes CSVGTENTGELFF.

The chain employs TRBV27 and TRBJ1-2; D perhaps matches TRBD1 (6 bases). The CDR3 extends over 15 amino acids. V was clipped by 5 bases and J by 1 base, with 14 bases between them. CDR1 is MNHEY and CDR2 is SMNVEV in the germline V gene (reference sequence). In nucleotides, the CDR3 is TGTGCCAGCAGTCGAGGACGGGGGCTTAACTATGGCTACACCTTC. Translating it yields CASSRGRGLNYGYTF.

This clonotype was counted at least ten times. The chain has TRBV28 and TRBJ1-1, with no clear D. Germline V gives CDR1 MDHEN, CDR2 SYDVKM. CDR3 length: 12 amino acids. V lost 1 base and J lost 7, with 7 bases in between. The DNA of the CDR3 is TGTGCCAGCAGTTTATTTGAAGGTGAAGCTTTCTTT. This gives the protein CASSLFEGEAFF.

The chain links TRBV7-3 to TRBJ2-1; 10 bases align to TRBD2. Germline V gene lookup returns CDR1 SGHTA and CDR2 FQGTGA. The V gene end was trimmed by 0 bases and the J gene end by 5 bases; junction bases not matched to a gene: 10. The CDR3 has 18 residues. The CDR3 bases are TGTGCCAGCAGCTTAACGTTTACTAGCGGGACACGTAACAATGAGCAGTTCTTC. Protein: CASSLTFTSGTRNNEQFF. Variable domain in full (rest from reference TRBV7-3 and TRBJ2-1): GAGVSQTPSNKVTEKGKYVELRCDPISGHTALYWYRQSLGQGPEFLIYFQGTGAADDSGLPNDRFFAVRPEGSVSTLKIQRTERGDSAVYLCASSLTFTSGTRNNEQFFGPGTRLTVL.

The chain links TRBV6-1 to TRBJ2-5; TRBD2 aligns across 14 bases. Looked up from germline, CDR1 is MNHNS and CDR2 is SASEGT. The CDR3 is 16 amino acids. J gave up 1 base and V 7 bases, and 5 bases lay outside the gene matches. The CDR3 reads CASTGLAGGPQETQYF. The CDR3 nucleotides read TGTGCCAGCACTGGACTAGCGGGAGGACCCCAAGAGACCCAGTACTTC.

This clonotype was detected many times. The CDR3 region is CASTGSGGVGSYEQYF. CDR3 DNA: TGTGCCAGCACCGGCTCCGGGGGCGTGGGCTCCTACGAGCAGTACTTC. This chain uses TRBV2 with TRBJ2-7; the D gene could be TRBD1 or TRBD2 (6 bases each). V was trimmed by 7 bases and J by 0 bases, leaving 19 bases between them. The CDR3 loop spans 16 amino acids. Germline values: CDR1 SNHLY, CDR2 FYNNEI.

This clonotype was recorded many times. Here the CDR3 reads CASIGPYEQYF. The CDR3 bases are TGTGCCAGCATCGGTCCCTACGAGCAGTACTTC. The chain is built from TRBV2 and TRBJ2-7; D gene unclear. The CDR3 is 11 amino acids. Looked up from germline, CDR1 is SNHLY and CDR2 is FYNNEI. Trimming pared 7 bases from V and 2 bases from J, leaving 6 bases between. Full variable domain (rest looked up from reference TRBV2 and TRBJ2-7): EPEVTQTPSHQVTQMGQEVILRCVPISNHLYFYWYRQILGQKVEFLVSFYNNEISEKSEIFDDQFSVERPDGSNFTLKIRSTKLEDSAMYFCASIGPYEQYFGPGTRLTVT.

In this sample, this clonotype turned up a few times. The CDR3 DNA follows: TGTGCCAGCAGCAACCGACAGGGCCAACTAGTCTCCTACGAGCAGTACTTC. Translating gives CASSNRQGQLVSYEQYF. This chain connects TRBV7-2 to TRBJ2-7; the match to TRBD1 covers 7 bases. V gave up 5 bases and J gave up 0 bases; unmatched junction bases: 13. Per the germline V gene, CDR1 is SGHTA and CDR2 is FQGNSA. The CDR3 has 17 amino acids.

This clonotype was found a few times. CDR3 amino acids: CATSIYEQYF. For the CDR3, the DNA is TGTGCCACCAGCATCTACGAGCAGTACTTC. The chain links TRBV15 to TRBJ2-7; D remains ambiguous. Germline CDR1 is LNHNV and CDR2 is YYDKDF (reference sequence). This CDR3 has 10 amino acids. V was clipped by 4 bases and J by 3 bases, with 1 base between them. Supplemented by reference TRBV15 and TRBJ2-7, the full variable domain reads DAMVIQNPRYQVTQFGKPVTLSCSQTLNHNVMYWYQQKSSQAPKLLFHYYDKDFNNEADTPDNFQSRRPNTSFCFLDIRSPGLGDTAMYLCATSIYEQYFGPGTRLTVT.

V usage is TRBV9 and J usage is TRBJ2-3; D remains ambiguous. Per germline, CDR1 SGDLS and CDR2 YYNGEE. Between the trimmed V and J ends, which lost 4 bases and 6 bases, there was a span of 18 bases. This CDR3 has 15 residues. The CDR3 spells CASSFSSQLGDTQYF. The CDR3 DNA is TGTGCCAGCAGCTTTAGCTCGCAGTTGGGGGATACGCAGTATTTT.

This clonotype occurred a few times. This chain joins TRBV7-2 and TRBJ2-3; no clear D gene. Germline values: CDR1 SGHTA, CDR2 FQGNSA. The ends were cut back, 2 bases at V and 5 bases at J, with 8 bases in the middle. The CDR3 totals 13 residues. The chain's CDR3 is CASSLNLEDTQYF. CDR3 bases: TGTGCCAGCAGCTTAAATTTGGAAGATACGCAGTATTTT.

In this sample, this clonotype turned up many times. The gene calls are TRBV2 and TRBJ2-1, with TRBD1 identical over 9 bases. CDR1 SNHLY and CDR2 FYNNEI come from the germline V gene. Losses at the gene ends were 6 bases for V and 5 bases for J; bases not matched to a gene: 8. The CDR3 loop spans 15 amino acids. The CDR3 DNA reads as TGTGCCAGCAGCTCAACCGGGACAGGGAACAATGAGCAGTTCTTC. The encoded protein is CASSSTGTGNNEQFF.

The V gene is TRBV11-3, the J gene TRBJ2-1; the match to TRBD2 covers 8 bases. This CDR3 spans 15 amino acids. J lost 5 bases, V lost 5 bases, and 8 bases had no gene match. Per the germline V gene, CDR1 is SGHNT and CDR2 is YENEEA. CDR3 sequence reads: CASSPGGGADNEQFF. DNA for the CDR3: TGTGCCAGCAGCCCCGGGGGGGGGGCCGACAATGAGCAGTTCTTC.

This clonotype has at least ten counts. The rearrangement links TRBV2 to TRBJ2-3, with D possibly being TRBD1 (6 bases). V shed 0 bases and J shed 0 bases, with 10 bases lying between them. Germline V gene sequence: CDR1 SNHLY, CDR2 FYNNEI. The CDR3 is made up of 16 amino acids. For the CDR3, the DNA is TGTGCCAGCAGTGAAGCGTCAGGGGCTAGCACAGATACGCAGTATTTT. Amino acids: CASSEASGASTDTQYF. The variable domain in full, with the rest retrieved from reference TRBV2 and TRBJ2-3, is EPEVTQTPSHQVTQMGQEVILRCVPISNHLYFYWYRQILGQKVEFLVSFYNNEISEKSEIFDDQFSVERPDGSNFTLKIRSTKLEDSAMYFCASSEASGASTDTQYFGPGTRLTVL.

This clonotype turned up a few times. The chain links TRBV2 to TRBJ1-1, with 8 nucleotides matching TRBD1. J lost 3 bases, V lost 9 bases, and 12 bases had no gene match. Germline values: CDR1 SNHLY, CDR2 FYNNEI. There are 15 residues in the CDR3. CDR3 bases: TGTGCCAGGGACAGGGACCTCGAAGGCGACACTGAAGCTTTCTTT. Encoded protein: CARDRDLEGDTEAFF.

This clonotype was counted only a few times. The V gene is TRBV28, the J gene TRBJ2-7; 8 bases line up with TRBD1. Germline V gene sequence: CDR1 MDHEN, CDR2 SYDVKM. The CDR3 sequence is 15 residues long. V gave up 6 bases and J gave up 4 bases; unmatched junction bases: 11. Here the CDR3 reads CASRKTGGNVYEQYF. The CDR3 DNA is TGTGCCAGCAGAAAAACAGGGGGGAATGTTTACGAGCAGTACTTC.

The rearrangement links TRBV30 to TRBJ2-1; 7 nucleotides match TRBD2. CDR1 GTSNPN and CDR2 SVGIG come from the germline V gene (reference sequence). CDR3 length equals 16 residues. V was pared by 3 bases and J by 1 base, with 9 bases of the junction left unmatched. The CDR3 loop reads CAWRGSGTGSYNEQFF. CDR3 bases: TGTGCCTGGAGGGGCAGCGGGACGGGGTCCTACAATGAGCAGTTCTTC.

The CDR3 region is CSVDGVATEAFF. CDR3 coding DNA: TGCAGCGTTGATGGGGTGGCCACTGAAGCTTTCTTT. V and J are TRBV29-1 and TRBJ1-1; D is unclear. The germline CDR1 and CDR2 sequences are SQVTM and ANQGSEA. The CDR3 covers 12 residues. Trimming left V 3 bases short and J 4 bases short, with 9 bases between.

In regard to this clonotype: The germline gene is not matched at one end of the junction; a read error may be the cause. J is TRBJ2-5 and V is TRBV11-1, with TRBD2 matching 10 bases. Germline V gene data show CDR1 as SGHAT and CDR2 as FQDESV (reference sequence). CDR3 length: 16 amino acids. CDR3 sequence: CARSSPAGGPSETQYF. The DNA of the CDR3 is TGTGCCCGCAGCTCCCCAGCGGGAGGGCCGTCGGAGACCCAGTACTTC.

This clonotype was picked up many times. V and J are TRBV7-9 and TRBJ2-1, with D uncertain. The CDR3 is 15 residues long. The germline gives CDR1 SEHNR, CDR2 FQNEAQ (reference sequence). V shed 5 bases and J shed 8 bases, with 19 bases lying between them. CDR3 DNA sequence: TGTGCCAGCAGCCCTTCCTTTGGCCGCGGCGATGAGCAGTTCTTC. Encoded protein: CASSPSFGRGDEQFF.

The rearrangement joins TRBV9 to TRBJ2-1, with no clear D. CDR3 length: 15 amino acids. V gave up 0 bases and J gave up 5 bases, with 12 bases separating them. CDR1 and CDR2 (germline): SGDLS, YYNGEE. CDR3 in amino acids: CASSVVPGRNNEQFF. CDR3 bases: TGTGCCAGCAGCGTAGTCCCCGGACGGAACAATGAGCAGTTCTTC.

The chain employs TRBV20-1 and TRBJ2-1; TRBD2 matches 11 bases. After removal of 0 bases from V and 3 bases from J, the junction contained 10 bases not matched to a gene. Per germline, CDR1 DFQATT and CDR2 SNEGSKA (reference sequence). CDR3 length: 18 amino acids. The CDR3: CSARDLPLAGGYYNEQFF. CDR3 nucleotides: TGCAGTGCTAGAGACCTACCCTTAGCGGGAGGGTACTACAATGAGCAGTTCTTC.

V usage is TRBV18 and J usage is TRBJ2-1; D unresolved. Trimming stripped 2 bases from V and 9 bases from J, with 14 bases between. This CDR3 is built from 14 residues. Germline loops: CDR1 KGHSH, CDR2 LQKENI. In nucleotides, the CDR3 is TGTGCCAGCTCACCATTTTCTCAAGGCGCTGAGCAGTTCTTC. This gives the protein CASSPFSQGAEQFF.

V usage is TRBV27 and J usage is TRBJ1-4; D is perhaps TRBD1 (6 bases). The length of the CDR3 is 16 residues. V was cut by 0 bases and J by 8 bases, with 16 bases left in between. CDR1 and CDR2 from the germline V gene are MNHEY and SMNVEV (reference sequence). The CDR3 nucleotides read TGTGCCAGCAGTTTATCGCCTCGGGGGGCATTGGAAAAACTGTTTTTT. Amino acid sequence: CASSLSPRGALEKLFF.